The entry below describes one TCR beta chain. Its specific antigen is unknown. There are no base qualities to consult, and no much larger clone falls within one base. The cohort comprised roughly 39 patients with surgically resected non-small-cell lung cancer who had both primary tumor and brain metastasis specimens. The tumor specimens used were formalin-fixed, paraffin-embedded tissues taken from archives. This specimen belongs to a study of brain metastases from non-small cell lung cancer (dated by TCRdb to between 2017 and 2020). With regard to the full study: In non-small-cell lung cancer patients, the researchers characterized the immune microenvironment of brain metastases and primary tumors that had been resected as matched pairs. Study-wide conclusions, independent of this receptor: Paired brain metastases and primary tumors largely shared TCR repertoires, although T-cell densities in the metastases were sparse. T-cell infiltration was lower in brain metastases than in primary tumors (P < 0.001). Compared with the matched primary tumors, roughly 64% of brain metastases appeared to show expanded T-cell clones.

The library was built by means of the immunoSEQ multiplex PCR assay. Sequencing of the T-cell receptor beta chain repertoire was carried out together with a 770-gene immune expression panel. Entries here come from immuneACCESS through TCRdb and include only in-frame sequences with V and J called. Some clones fail to appear in such tables; in the studies checked, an unresolved V gene covers under half of the shortfall, and the cause of the remainder is unknown. The sample table shows 14,000 to 15,000 clones, and approximately 80% are seen once. Clones ranked in the top ten supply around 7.6% of the sample. The source is a donor at least 40 years old with non-small cell lung cancer. The sample comprised primary lung tumor tissue. The sample's cell subset or site, from its label and the paper: primary lung tumor paired with brain metastasis.

Here is the DNA: TGTGCCAGCAGCCCGGACATTGATGAAAAACTGTTTTTT. Translated, it reads CASSPDIDEKLFF. The sequence is built from TRBV6-2 or TRBV6-3 and TRBJ1-4, and perhaps TRBD1 as D gene, on 5 matching bases. Reading the germline V gene gives CDR1 MNHEY and CDR2 SVGEGT. V loses 6 bases of germline sequence and J loses 6 bases, and the interval between the two ends is 11 bases. From its cysteine to its phenylalanine, the CDR3 spans 13 amino acids. The entry retains the CDR3 DNA only, 39 bases that are in frame from base 1.